Each of the 26 T cell receptor beta chains below was sequenced from the same sample in a study of glioma-infiltrating T cells after dendritic cell vaccination. The repertoire was sequenced with immunoSEQ multiplex PCR; TCRdb's copy has only in-frame clones and lacks some. The repertoire holds nearly 85,000 clones, with 80% to 90% as singletons. The sequencing here drew on blood, taken before dendritic cell vaccination. These receptor sequences come from a human donor with glioblastoma.

The genes are TRBV30 and TRBJ2-7; 10 bases align to TRBD1. The CDR3 extends over 13 amino acids. The ends lost 7 bases at V and 3 bases at J; junction bases unmatched: 6. CDR1 is GTSNPN and CDR2 is SVGIG in the germline V gene (reference sequence). As DNA, the CDR3 is TGTGCCTACCAGACAGGGGGCTTCTACGAGCAGTACTTC. Translation gives CAYQTGGFYEQYF.

V gene TRBV6-5 combines with J gene TRBJ2-5; 9 bases fit TRBD1. The CDR3 runs to 15 residues. In germline, CDR1 is MNHEY, CDR2 SVGAGI. The V gene end was trimmed by 5 bases and the J gene end by 4 bases; junction bases not matched to a gene: 8. The CDR3 sequence: CASSPGTGIVETQYF. CDR3 DNA sequence: TGTGCCAGCAGTCCCGGGACAGGGATTGTAGAGACCCAGTACTTC.

V usage is TRBV6-1 and J usage is TRBJ1-2; D is unclear. CDR1 and CDR2 from the germline V gene are MNHNS and SASEGT. CDR3 length: 14 residues. V was cut by 0 bases and J by 8 bases, with 13 bases left in between. CDR3 DNA sequence: TGTGCCAGCAGTGAAGCGCGCGGATACGGAGGCTACACCTTC. This gives the protein CASSEARGYGGYTF.

V usage is TRBV15 and J usage is TRBJ2-1, with TRBD2 matching 10 bases. CDR1 and CDR2 (germline): LNHNV, YYDKDF (reference sequence). After removal of 5 bases from V and 8 bases from J, the junction contained 9 bases not matched to a gene. The CDR3 is 15 residues long. The CDR3 DNA sequence: TGTGCCACCAGCCCAGCGGGAGGGCTCATTGATGAGCAGTTCTTC. This translates into CATSPAGGLIDEQFF.

This clone was seen a handful of times. V usage is TRBV30 and J usage is TRBJ2-5, with D perhaps matching TRBD2 (6 bases). Germline V gene sequence: CDR1 GTSNPN, CDR2 SVGIG (reference sequence). The CDR3 loop spans 15 amino acids. The V and J ends lost 4 bases and 2 bases respectively, with 17 bases between them. The CDR3 sequence: CAWKSGGTIQETQYF. Here the CDR3 DNA reads TGTGCCTGGAAATCTGGGGGGACGATACAAGAGACCCAGTACTTC. The entire variable domain, with the rest obtained from reference TRBV30 and TRBJ2-5, is as follows: SQTIHQWPATLVQPVGSPLSLECTVEGTSNPNLYWYRQAAGRGLQLLFYSVGIGQISSEVPQNLSASRPQDRQFILSSKKLLLSDSGFYLCAWKSGGTIQETQYFGPGTRLLVL.

The V call is TRBV5-6, the J call TRBJ1-2; TRBD1 matches at 8 bases. From germline, CDR1 is SGHDT and CDR2 YYEEEE. The CDR3 sequence is 14 residues long. After removal of 7 bases from V and 3 bases from J, the junction contained 8 bases not matched to a gene. The CDR3 sequence: CASSVRQGYYGYTF. The CDR3 DNA sequence: TGTGCCAGCTCAGTGAGACAGGGGTACTATGGCTACACCTTC.

The CDR3: CASSTPGRGNYGYTF. In DNA form, the CDR3 reads TGTGCCAGTAGTACCCCGGGGAGGGGGAACTATGGCTACACCTTC. The rearrangement joins TRBV19 to TRBJ1-2, with D possibly matching TRBD1 (6 bases). The V and J ends lost 4 bases and 2 bases respectively, with 14 bases between them. CDR3 length: 15 residues. Germline V gene data show CDR1 as LNHDA and CDR2 as SQIVND (reference sequence).

As for this clone: Other DNA sequences of this sample code for an identical CDR3. CDR3 sequence: CASSLTGLNTEAFF. The CDR3 DNA sequence: TGCGCCAGCAGCCTAACAGGTTTGAACACTGAAGCTTTCTTT. The gene calls are TRBV5-1 and TRBJ1-1; D perhaps matches TRBD1 (5 bases). The V and J ends lost 4 bases and 0 bases respectively, with 10 bases between them. CDR1 and CDR2 from the germline V gene are SGHRS and YFSETQ. The length of the CDR3 is 14 residues.

The CDR3 coding sequence is TGTGCCAGCAGCCCGCGGACTAGCGGGAGTGGCAATGAGCAGTTCTTC. Residues: CASSPRTSGSGNEQFF. The V gene is TRBV9, the J gene TRBJ2-1, with 13 bases that match TRBD2. Germline V gene lookup returns CDR1 SGDLS and CDR2 YYNGEE. This CDR3 has 16 residues. Trimming at V came to 4 bases and at J to 6 bases, leaving 7 bases not matched to a gene.

The chain uses TRBV11-1 and TRBJ2-7; tentatively, D is TRBD2 (6 bases). Germline V CDR1 and CDR2: SGHAT, FQDESV (reference sequence). V was shortened by 5 bases and J by 0 bases, with 17 bases between the two germline ends. The CDR3 extends over 16 amino acids. The CDR3 here is CASSQGGASRSYEQYF. The CDR3 bases are TGTGCCAGCAGCCAAGGCGGGGCATCGCGCTCCTACGAGCAGTACTTC.

The rearrangement uses TRBV19 and TRBJ2-1; 13 bases agree with TRBD2. The J segment lost 7 bases and the V segment lost 5 bases, leaving 8 bases of the junction unmatched. CDR3 length: 16 amino acids. CDR1 and CDR2 (germline): LNHDA, SQIVND (reference sequence). CDR3 nucleotides: TGTGCCAGTAGTTTACCGTGGGGACTAGCGGGGAATGAGCAGTTCTTC. Its protein product is CASSLPWGLAGNEQFF.

The gene calls are TRBV10-3 and TRBJ1-2; 9 nucleotides agree with TRBD1. The V and J ends lost 3 bases and 2 bases, in that order; junction bases with no gene match: 1. The CDR3 consists of 14 residues. Germline V gives CDR1 ENHRY, CDR2 SYGVKD. The CDR3 protein is CAISDTGGNYGYTF. The CDR3 coding sequence is TGTGCCATCAGTGATACAGGGGGCAACTATGGCTACACCTTC.

V usage is TRBV25-1 and J usage is TRBJ2-7; tentative D call: TRBD2 (6 bases). The germline CDR1 and CDR2 sequences are MGHDK and SYGVNS. Trimming took off 4 bases at V and 13 bases at J, with 11 bases between the two ends. The CDR3 sequence is 10 residues long. The CDR3 DNA is TGTGCCAGCAGTGCTGGGGACTTCTACTTC. It codes for CASSAGDFYF.

This clone occurred once. The rearrangement links TRBV30 to TRBJ1-1; tentatively, D is TRBD1 (5 bases). This CDR3 is 15 amino acids long. Looked up from germline, CDR1 is GTSNPN and CDR2 is SVGIG (reference sequence). The V gene lost 2 bases and the J gene lost 3 bases, with 16 bases spanning the gap. The CDR3 DNA is TGTGCCTGGAGTCCAAGGGGACTTGTAGACACTGAAGCTTTCTTT. It is translated as CAWSPRGLVDTEAFF.

For this clone: At one end, the junction sequence differs from germline, possibly due to a read error. Other DNA sequences from this sample encode an identical CDR3 as well. The chain recombines TRBV4-1 with TRBJ1-6; D gene uncertain. Per the germline V gene, CDR1 is MGHRA and CDR2 is YSYEKL. The CDR3 runs to 19 residues. CDR3 in DNA: TGCGCCAGCAGCCAAGAAAACAGACCTTTTAACTCCTATAATTCCCCCCTCCACTTT. Translation gives CASSQENRPFNSYNSPLHF.

A few counts support this clone. The genes are TRBV6-5 and TRBJ1-4, with unresolved D. This CDR3 contains 14 residues. V was clipped by 6 bases and J by 0 bases, with 8 bases between them. Germline V gives CDR1 MNHEY, CDR2 SVGAGI. The CDR3 is CASRASSTNEKLFF. For the CDR3, the DNA is TGTGCCAGCAGGGCATCGTCAACTAATGAAAAACTGTTTTTT.

This chain joins TRBV5-6 and TRBJ2-7; 7 bases align to TRBD1. J gave up 0 bases and V 0 bases, and 3 bases lay outside the gene matches. The CDR3 is made up of 15 amino acids. Germline V lookup: CDR1 SGHDT, CDR2 YYEEEE. Here the CDR3 reads CASSLGTGSSYEQYF. CDR3 in DNA: TGTGCCAGCAGCTTGGGGACAGGAAGCTCCTACGAGCAGTACTTC. Using reference TRBV5-6 and TRBJ2-7 for the parts outside the CDR3, the full variable domain is DAGVTQSPTHLIKTRGQQVTLRCSPKSGHDTVSWYQQALGQGPQFIFQYYEEEERQRGNFPDRFSGHQFPNYSSELNVNALLLGDSALYLCASSLGTGSSYEQYFGPGTRLTVT.

This clone occurred once. This chain links TRBV6-1 with TRBJ2-7; D is perhaps TRBD1 (6 bases). CDR1 and CDR2 (germline): MNHNS, SASEGT. The germline V and J ends were trimmed by 8 bases and 0 bases, with 8 bases remaining between them. CDR3 length: 12 amino acids. CDR3 in DNA: TGTGCCAGCGGGGGACACTCCTACGAGCAGTACTTC. Translation: CASGGHSYEQYF.

The chain has TRBV5-1 and TRBJ1-1, with 9 positions matching TRBD1. Germline V lookup: CDR1 SGHRS, CDR2 YFSETQ. J gave up 11 bases and V 3 bases, and 11 bases lay outside the gene matches. The CDR3 spans 14 residues. The CDR3: CASSYNDRGFAAFF. The CDR3 DNA sequence: TGCGCCAGCAGCTACAATGACAGGGGGTTCGCGGCTTTCTTT.

The chain is built from TRBV5-1 and TRBJ1-2; 12 bases are a match to TRBD1. The CDR3 runs 14 residues. With 4 bases clipped from V and 8 bases from J, the junction kept 6 bases outside the gene matches. The germline V gene encodes CDR1 SGHRS and CDR2 YFSETQ. The CDR3 here is CASSTGTGGDGYTF. The DNA for the CDR3 is TGCGCCAGCAGCACCGGGACAGGGGGCGACGGCTACACCTTC.

The rearrangement joins TRBV4-1 to TRBJ2-2; D perhaps matches TRBD2 (6 bases). Germline V CDR1 and CDR2: MGHRA, YSYEKL. The CDR3 sequence is 16 residues long. V was shortened by 4 bases and J by 0 bases, with 12 bases between the two germline ends. CDR3 nucleotides: TGCGCCAGCAGCCGAGTAGGGACTTCGAACACCGGGGAGCTGTTTTTT. It codes for CASSRVGTSNTGELFF.

V usage is TRBV18 and J usage is TRBJ2-2, with a weak D call TRBD2 (5 bases). Germline CDR1 is KGHSH and CDR2 is LQKENI. The V gene lost 3 bases and the J gene lost 7 bases, with 9 bases spanning the gap. The CDR3 has 13 amino acids. CDR3 loop: CASSPSAGGELFF. The CDR3 nucleotides read TGTGCCAGCTCACCCTCCGCGGGCGGGGAGCTGTTTTTT.

This clone showed up just once. J is TRBJ1-1 and V is TRBV7-8, with D tentatively TRBD1 (5 bases). V shed 0 bases and J shed 5 bases, with 10 bases lying between them. The CDR3 sequence is 14 residues long. Germline-derived CDR1 and CDR2 are SGHVS and FQNEAQ. For the CDR3, the DNA is TGTGCCAGCAGCTTAGCCTCGGGGGAAACTGAAGCTTTCTTT. It translates to CASSLASGETEAFF.

The chain carries TRBV19 and TRBJ2-5, with unresolved D. The CDR3 is made up of 16 amino acids. V was trimmed by 1 base and J by 0 bases, leaving 12 bases between them. Per the germline V gene, CDR1 is LNHDA and CDR2 is SQIVND (reference sequence). DNA for the CDR3: TGTGCCAGTAGTATAGGCCCAGGTCAGAACCAAGAGACCCAGTACTTC. Encoded protein: CASSIGPGQNQETQYF.

This chain joins TRBV19 and TRBJ1-5; possible D gene TRBD1, 5 bases. CDR1 is LNHDA and CDR2 is SQIVND in the germline V gene (reference sequence). This CDR3 comprises 12 residues. The ends were cut back, 7 bases at V and 4 bases at J, with 8 bases in the middle. CDR3 nucleotide sequence: TGTGCCAGTACCACAGGAAATCAGCCCCAGCATTTT. As protein: CASTTGNQPQHF.

The J gene is TRBJ2-2, the V gene TRBV9; 11 nucleotides agree with TRBD2. V shed 2 bases and J 6 bases; nucleotides not matched to a gene: 6. The CDR3 spans 16 residues. Germline lookup yields CDR1 SGDLS and CDR2 YYNGEE. This CDR3 is CASSVSGGATSGELFF. Here the CDR3 DNA reads TGTGCCAGCAGCGTTAGCGGGGGGGCTACTTCCGGGGAGCTGTTTTTT.